This TCR beta chain was recorded in a study of PD-1 blockade in classical Hodgkin lymphoma (dated by TCRdb to 2018 to 2020). About the study as a whole: To define a peripheral blood immune signature of response to PD-1 blockade in classical Hodgkin lymphoma, the study combined TCR beta sequencing with CyTOF.

In regard to this clone: Which antigen it targets is not known. No much larger clonotype is one base removed from it; base qualities were not supplied.

Per the publication, the time point label means: newly diagnosed, previously untreated cHL patient sample. To serve as a comparison group for the relapsed/refractory trial patients, PBMCs were sequenced from patients with newly diagnosed, previously untreated classical Hodgkin lymphoma. Peripheral blood was collected in 8 mL Vacutainer Cell Preparation Tubes, from which PBMCs were isolated by centrifugation and then cryopreserved. Genomic DNA was extracted with the Qiagen DNeasy kit from unsorted PBMCs and from negatively selected CD4+ and CD8+ fractions. Amplification of TCR beta CDR3 regions was done by immunoSEQ multiplex PCR with primers that anneal to V and J segments. Amplification bias was minimized using a synthetic immune receptor repertoire, and residual bias was removed computationally after sequencing. The authors' analysis ran thus. Custom Python scripts were used to quantify repertoire diversity as the Shannon entropy index. Unsorted, CD4+ and CD8+ repertoires were analyzed separately, except for combined analyses in which CD4+ and CD8+ sequences were merged in silico. TCRdb mirrors the immuneACCESS table, restricted to in-frame sequences. Some clones are absent from its copies; in checked studies, under half trace to an unresolved V gene, and the reason for the others is unknown. V and J calls and clone size are those listed in that table; D and trimming were worked out from the DNA. A total of about 28,000 clones appear in this sample, roughly nine tenths of them only once. The ten largest clones capture around 3.8% of the sample.

Points the paper makes about the study in general: Baseline TCR diversity was reported to be lower in newly diagnosed patients than in healthy donors, and even lower in relapsed/refractory patients. Only a single clinical trial cohort was studied, and what caused the repertoire differences, possibly disease activity or prior therapy, remained undefined.

V trim: 8 bases; J trim: 5 bases; unmatched bases: 7. The germline V gene sets CDR1 to SNHLY and CDR2 to FYNNEI. The CDR3 runs 15 amino acids, cysteine and phenylalanine included. The read is trimmed to its CDR3 DNA, 45 bases read in frame from base 1. The sample comprised peripheral blood mononuclear cells (PBMCs). The clonotype was recovered from a human donor with classical Hodgkin lymphoma. The chain couples TRBV2 to TRBJ1-5, with TRBD1 identical over 12 junction bases. For the CDR3, the sequence is CASVPGTGGDQPQHF. The nucleotides read TGTGCCAGCGTTCCCGGGACAGGGGGCGATCAGCCCCAGCATTTT.